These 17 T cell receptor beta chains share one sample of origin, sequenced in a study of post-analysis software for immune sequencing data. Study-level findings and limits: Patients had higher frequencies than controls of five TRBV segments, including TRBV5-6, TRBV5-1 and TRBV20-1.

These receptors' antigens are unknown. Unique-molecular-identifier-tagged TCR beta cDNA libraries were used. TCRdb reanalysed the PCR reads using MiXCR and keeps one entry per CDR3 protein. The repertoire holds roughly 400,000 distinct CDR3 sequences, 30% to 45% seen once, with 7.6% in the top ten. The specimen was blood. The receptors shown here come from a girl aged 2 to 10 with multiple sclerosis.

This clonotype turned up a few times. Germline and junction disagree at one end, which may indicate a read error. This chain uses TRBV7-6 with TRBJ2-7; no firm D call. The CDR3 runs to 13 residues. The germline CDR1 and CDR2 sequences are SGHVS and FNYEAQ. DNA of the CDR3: TGTGCCAGCAGCTACCTATCGGGCTACGGGCAGTACTTC. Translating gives CASSYLSGYGQYF.

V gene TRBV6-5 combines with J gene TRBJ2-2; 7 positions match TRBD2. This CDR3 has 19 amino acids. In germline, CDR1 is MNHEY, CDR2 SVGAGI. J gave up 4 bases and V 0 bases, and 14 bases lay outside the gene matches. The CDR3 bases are TGTGCCAGCAGTTACTCGACTCGAAGGGAGGGTCCAGTCACCGGGGAGCTGTTTTTT. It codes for CASSYSTRREGPVTGELFF.

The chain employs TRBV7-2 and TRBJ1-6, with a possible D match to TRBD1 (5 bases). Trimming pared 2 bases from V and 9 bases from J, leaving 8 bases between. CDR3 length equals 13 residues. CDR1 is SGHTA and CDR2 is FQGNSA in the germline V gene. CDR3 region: CASSLRGSSPLHF. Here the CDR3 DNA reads TGTGCCAGCAGCTTACGGGGCTCTTCACCCCTCCACTTT.

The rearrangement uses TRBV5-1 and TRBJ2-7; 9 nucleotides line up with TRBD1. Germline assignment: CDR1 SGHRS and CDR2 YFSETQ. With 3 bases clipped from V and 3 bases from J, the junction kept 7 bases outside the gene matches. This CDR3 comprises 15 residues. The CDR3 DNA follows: TGCGCCAGCAGCTCGAACCGGGACAGGGTCTACGAGCAGTACTTC. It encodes CASSSNRDRVYEQYF.

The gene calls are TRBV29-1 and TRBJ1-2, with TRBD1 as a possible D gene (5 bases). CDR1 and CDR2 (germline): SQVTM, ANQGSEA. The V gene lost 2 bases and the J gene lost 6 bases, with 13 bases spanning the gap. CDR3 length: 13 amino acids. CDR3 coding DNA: TGCAGCGTTGAAACGGGTCGGGGCCATGGCTACACCTTC. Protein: CSVETGRGHGYTF.

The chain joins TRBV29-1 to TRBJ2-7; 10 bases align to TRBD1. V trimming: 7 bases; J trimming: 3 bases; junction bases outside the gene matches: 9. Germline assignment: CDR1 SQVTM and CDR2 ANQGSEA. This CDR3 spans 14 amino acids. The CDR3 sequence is CSARRDRGGYEQYF. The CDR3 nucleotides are TGCAGCGCTAGAAGGGACAGGGGAGGCTACGAGCAGTACTTC.

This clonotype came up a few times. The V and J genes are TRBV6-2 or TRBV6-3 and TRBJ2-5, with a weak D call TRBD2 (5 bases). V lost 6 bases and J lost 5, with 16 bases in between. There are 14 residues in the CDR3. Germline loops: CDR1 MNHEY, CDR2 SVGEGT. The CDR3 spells CASRLTGPGETQYF. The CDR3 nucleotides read TGTGCCAGCAGGCTGACCGGGCCGGGGGAGACCCAGTACTTC.

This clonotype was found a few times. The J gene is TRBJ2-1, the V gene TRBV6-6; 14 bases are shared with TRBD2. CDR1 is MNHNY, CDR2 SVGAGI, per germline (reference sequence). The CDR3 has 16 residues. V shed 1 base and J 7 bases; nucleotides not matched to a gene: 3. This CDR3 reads CASSYWGTSGRNEQFF. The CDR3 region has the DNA TGTGCCAGCAGTTACTGGGGGACTAGCGGGAGAAATGAGCAGTTCTTC.

The DNA of the CDR3 is TGCGCCAGCAGCCATTATAGAGGGGATGAGCAGTACTTC. Protein sequence: CASSHYRGDEQYF. The chain recombines TRBV4-3 with TRBJ2-7; D tentatively fits TRBD1 or TRBD2 (5 bases each). Germline V gene lookup returns CDR1 LGHNA and CDR2 YSLEER. V lost 3 bases and J 7 bases, leaving 13 bases between the germline ends. The CDR3 is 13 residues long.

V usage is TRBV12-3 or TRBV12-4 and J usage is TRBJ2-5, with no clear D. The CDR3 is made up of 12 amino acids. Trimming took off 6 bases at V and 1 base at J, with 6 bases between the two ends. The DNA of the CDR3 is TGTGCCAGCAGGAGTGTCCAAGAGACCCAGTACTTC. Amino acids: CASRSVQETQYF.

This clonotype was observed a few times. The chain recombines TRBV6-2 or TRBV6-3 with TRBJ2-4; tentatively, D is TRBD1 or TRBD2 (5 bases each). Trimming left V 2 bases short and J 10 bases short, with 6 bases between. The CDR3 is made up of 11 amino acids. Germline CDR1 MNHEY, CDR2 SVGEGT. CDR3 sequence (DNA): TGTGCCAGCAGTTACGGGGGAATTCAGTACTTC. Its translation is CASSYGGIQYF.

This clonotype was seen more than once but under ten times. The CDR3 nucleotides are TGTGCCAGCAGTTTATGGGTTTTCGAGCAGTACTTC. Translation gives CASSLWVFEQYF. The gene calls are TRBV12-3 or TRBV12-4 and TRBJ2-7; D remains ambiguous. V dropped 2 bases and J dropped 6 bases, with 8 bases sitting between them. CDR3 length: 12 residues.

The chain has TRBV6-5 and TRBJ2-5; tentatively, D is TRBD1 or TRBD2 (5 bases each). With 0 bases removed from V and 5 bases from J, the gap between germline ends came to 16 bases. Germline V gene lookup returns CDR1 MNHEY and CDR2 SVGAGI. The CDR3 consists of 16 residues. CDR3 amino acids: CASSYSIPRGWETQYF. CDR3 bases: TGTGCCAGCAGTTACTCGATTCCTCGGGGCTGGGAGACCCAGTACTTC.

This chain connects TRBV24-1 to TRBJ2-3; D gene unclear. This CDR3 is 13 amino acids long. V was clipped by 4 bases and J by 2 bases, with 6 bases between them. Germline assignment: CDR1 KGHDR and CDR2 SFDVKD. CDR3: CATSDNPTDTQYF. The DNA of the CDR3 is TGTGCCACCAGTGACAATCCCACAGATACGCAGTATTTT.

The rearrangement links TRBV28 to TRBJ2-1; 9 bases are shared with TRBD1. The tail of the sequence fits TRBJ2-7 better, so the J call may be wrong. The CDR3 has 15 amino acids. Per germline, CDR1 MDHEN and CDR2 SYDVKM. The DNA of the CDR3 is TGTGCCAGCAGTTTAGCCGGGACAGGGACCTACGAGCAGTACTTC. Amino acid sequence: CASSLAGTGTYEQYF.

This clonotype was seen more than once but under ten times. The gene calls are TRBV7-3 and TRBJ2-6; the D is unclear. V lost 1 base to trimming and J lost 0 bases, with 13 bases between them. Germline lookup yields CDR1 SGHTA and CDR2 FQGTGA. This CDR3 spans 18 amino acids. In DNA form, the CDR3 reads TGTGCCAGCAGCTTAAACCGACCTCTTACCTCTGGGGCCAACGTCCTGACTTTC. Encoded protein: CASSLNRPLTSGANVLTF.

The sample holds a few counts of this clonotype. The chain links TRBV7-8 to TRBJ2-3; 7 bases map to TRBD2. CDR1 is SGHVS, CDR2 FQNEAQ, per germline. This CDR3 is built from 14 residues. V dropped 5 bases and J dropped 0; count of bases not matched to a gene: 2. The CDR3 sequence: CASSGLVSTDTQYF. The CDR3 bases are TGTGCCAGCAGCGGACTAGTTAGCACAGATACGCAGTATTTT.